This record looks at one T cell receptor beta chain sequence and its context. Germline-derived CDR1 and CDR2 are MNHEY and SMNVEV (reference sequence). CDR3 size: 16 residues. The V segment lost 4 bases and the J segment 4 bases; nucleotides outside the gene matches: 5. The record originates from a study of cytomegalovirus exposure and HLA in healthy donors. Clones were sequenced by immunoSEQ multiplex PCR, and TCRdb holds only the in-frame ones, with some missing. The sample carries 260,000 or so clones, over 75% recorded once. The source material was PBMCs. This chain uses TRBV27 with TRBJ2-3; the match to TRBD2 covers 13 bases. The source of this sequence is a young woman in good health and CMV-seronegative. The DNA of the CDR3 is TGTGCCAGCAGTTCCAGACTAGCGGGAGGAGCAGATACGCAGTATTTT. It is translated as CASSSRLAGGADTQYF.